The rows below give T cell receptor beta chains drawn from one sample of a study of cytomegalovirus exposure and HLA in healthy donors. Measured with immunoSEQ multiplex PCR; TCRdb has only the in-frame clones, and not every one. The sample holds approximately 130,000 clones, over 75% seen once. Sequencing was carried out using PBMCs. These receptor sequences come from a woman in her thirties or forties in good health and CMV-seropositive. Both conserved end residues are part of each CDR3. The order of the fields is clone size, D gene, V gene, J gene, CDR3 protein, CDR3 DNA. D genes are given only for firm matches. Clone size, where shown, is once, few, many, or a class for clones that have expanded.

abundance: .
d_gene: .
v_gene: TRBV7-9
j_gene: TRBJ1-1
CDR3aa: CASSSTVNTEAFF
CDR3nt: TGTGCCAGCAGCTCGACAGTTAACACTGAAGCTTTCTTT

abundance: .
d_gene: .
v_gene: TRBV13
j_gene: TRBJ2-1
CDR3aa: CASSARDSPYNEQFF
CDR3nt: TGTGCCAGCAGCGCCCGGGACTCCCCCTACAATGAGCAGTTCTTC

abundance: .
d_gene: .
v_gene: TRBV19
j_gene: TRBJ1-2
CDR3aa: CASSIDLTGFAYGYTF
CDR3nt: TGTGCCAGTAGTATAGACTTAACAGGGTTTGCGTATGGCTACACCTTC

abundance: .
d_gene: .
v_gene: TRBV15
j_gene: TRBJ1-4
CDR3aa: CATSRGGNEKLFF
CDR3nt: TGTGCCACCAGCAGAGGAGGGAATGAAAAACTGTTTTTT

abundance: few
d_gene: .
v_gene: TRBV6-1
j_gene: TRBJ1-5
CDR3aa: CASRGANQPQHF
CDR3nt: TGTGCCAGCAGAGGGGCCAATCAGCCCCAGCATTTT

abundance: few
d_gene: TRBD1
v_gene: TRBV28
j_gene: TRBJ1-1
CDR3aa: CASRPRTGGVTEAFF
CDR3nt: TGTGCCAGCAGACCTCGGACAGGGGGCGTCACTGAAGCTTTCTTT

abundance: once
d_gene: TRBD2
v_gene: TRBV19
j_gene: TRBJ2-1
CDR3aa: CASSALGAGGGYNEQFF
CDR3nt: TGTGCCAGTAGTGCTTTGGGTGCGGGAGGGGGGTACAATGAGCAGTTCTTC

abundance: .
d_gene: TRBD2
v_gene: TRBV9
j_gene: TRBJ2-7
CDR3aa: CASSVATSGDNEQYF
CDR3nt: TGTGCCAGCAGCGTAGCAACTAGCGGGGACAACGAGCAGTACTTC

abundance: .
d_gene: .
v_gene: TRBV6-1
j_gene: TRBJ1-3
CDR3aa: CASSGLIGNTIYF
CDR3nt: TGTGCCAGCAGTGGACTAATTGGAAACACCATATATTTT

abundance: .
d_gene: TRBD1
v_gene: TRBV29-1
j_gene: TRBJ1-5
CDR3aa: CSVTGTGGYQPQHF
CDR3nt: TGCAGCGTTACCGGGACAGGGGGCTATCAGCCCCAGCATTTT

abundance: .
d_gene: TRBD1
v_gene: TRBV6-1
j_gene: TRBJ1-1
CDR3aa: CASSDTGQYSEAFF
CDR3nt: TGTGCCAGCAGTGATACGGGACAGTACTCTGAAGCTTTCTTT

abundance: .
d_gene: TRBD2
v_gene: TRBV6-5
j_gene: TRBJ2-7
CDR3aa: CASSRGGFGNYEQYF
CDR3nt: TGTGCCAGCAGCCGGGGGGGTTTTGGAAACTACGAGCAGTACTTC

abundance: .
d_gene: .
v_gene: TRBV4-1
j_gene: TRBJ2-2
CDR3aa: CASSQDGSSTGELFF
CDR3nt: TGCGCCAGCAGCCAAGATGGGAGTAGCACCGGGGAGCTGTTTTTT

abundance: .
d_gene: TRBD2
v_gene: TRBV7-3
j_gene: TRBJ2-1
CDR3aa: CASSPTSGTATYEQFF
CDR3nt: TGTGCCAGCTCTCCGACTAGCGGGACCGCTACGTATGAGCAGTTCTTC

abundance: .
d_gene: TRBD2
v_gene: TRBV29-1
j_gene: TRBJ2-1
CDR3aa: CSVGVSGSSYNEQFF
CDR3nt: TGCAGCGTTGGGGTAAGCGGGAGCTCCTACAATGAGCAGTTCTTC

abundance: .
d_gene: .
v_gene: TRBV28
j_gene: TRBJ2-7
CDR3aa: CASRVLKSSYEQYF
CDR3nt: TGTGCCAGTCGCGTACTCAAAAGCTCCTACGAGCAGTACTTC

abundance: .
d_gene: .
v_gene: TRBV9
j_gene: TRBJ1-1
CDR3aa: CASSVDVGGASTEAFF
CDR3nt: TGTGCCAGCAGCGTAGATGTGGGTGGGGCAAGCACTGAAGCTTTCTTT

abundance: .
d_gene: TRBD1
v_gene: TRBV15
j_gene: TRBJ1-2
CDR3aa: CATSRDLDRANGYTF
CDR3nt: TGTGCCACCAGCAGAGACCTTGACAGGGCAAATGGCTACACCTTC

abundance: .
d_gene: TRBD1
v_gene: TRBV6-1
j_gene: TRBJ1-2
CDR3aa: CASSDWTGPNYGYTF
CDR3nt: TGTGCCAGCAGTGATTGGACAGGGCCGAACTATGGCTACACCTTC

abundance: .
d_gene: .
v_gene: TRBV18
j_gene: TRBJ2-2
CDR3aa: CASSPNSEGELFF
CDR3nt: TGCGCCAGCTCACCAAATTCGGAGGGGGAGCTGTTTTTT

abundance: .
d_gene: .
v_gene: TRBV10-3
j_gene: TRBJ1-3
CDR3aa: CATSYRGNTIYF
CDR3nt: TGTGCCACCTCATACAGGGGAAACACCATATATTTT

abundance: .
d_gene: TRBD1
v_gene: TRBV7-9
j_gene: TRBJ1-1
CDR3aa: CASSLTGQGAMNTEAFF
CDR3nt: TGTGCCAGCAGTCTAACGGGACAGGGAGCTATGAACACTGAAGCTTTCTTT

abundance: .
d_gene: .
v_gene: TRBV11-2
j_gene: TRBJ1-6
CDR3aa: CASSTYRSYNSPLHF
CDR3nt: TGTGCCAGCAGCACCTACAGGAGCTATAATTCACCCCTCCACTTT

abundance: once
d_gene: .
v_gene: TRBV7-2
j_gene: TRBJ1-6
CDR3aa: CASSRGEGDSYNSPLHF
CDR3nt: TGTGCCAGCAGCCGCGGGGAGGGGGATTCCTATAATTCACCCCTCCACTTT

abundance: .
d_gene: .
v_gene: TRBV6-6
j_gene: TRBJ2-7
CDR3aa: CASGTWDNPYEQYF
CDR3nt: TGTGCCAGCGGAACTTGGGACAATCCCTACGAGCAGTACTTC

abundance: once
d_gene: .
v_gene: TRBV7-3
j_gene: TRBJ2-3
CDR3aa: CASSSLGSGATDTQYF
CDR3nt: TGTGCCAGCAGCTCGTTGGGGAGCGGAGCCACAGATACGCAGTATTTT

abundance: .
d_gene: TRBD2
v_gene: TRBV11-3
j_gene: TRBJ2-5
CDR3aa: CASSGGAGETQYF
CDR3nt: TGTGCCAGTAGCGGGGGGGCAGGAGAGACCCAGTACTTC

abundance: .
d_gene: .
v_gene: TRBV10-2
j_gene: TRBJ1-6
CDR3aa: CASRDWTENSPLHF
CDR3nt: TGCGCCAGCAGGGACTGGACAGAGAATTCACCCCTCCACTTT

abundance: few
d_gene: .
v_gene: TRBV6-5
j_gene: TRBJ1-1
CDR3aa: CASSMGSAEAFF
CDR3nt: TGTGCCAGCAGTATGGGGAGCGCTGAAGCTTTCTTT

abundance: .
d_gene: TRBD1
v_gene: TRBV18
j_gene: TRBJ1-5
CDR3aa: CASSHTSNRGTNQPQHF
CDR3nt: TGTGCCAGCTCACATACCTCCAACAGGGGAACCAATCAGCCCCAGCATTTT

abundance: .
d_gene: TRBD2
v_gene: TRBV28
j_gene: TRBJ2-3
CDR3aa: CASSPSGSRGDTQYF
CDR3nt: TGTGCCAGCAGCCCGAGCGGGAGTAGGGGAGATACGCAGTATTTT

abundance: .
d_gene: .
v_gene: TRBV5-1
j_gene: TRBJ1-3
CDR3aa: CASSPLGGDGNTIYF
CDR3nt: TGCGCCAGCAGCCCCCTCGGGGGGGATGGAAACACCATATATTTT

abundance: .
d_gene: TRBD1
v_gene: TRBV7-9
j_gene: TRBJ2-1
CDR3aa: CASSPGTANNEQFF
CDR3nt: TGTGCCAGCAGCCCCGGGACAGCCAACAATGAGCAGTTCTTC

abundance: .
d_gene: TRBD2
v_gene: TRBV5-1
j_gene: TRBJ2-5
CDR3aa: CASSLEPGGGLQETQYF
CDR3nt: TGCGCCAGCAGCTTGGAGCCCGGGGGGGGGTTACAAGAGACCCAGTACTTC

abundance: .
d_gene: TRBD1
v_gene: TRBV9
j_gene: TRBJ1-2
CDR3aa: CASSQDRGRYTIGYTF
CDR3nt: TGTGCCAGCAGCCAGGACAGGGGGAGGTATACGATCGGCTACACCTTC

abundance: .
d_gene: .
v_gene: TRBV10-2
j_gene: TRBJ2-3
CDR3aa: CASSDVRMPDTQYF
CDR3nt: TGCGCCAGCAGTGACGTCAGGATGCCAGATACGCAGTATTTT

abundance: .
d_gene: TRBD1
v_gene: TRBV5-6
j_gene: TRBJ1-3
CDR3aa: CASSLEQGARGNTIYF
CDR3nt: TGTGCCAGCAGCTTAGAACAGGGGGCTCGTGGAAACACCATATATTTT

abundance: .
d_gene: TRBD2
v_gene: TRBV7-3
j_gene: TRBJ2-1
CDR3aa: CASSKRGAYNEQFF
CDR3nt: TGTGCCAGTAGCAAGCGGGGGGCATACAATGAGCAGTTCTTC

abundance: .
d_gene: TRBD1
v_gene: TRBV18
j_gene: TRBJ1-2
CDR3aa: CASSPTGTANYGYTF
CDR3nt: TGTGCCAGCTCACCCACCGGGACAGCTAACTATGGCTACACCTTC

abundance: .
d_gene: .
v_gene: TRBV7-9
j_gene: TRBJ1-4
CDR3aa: CASSPRGGGEKLFF
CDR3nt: TGTGCCAGCAGCCCCAGGGGCGGGGGTGAAAAACTGTTTTTT

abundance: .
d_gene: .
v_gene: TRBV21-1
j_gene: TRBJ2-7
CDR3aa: CASSYPLDRLSYEQYF
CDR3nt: TGTGCCAGCAGCTACCCCCTGGACAGACTATCCTACGAGCAGTACTTC

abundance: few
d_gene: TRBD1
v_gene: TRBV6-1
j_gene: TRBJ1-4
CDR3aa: CASSEGDRFNEKLFF
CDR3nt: TGTGCCAGCAGTGAAGGGGACAGGTTCAATGAAAAACTGTTTTTT

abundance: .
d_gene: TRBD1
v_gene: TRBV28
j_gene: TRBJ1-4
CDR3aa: CASSPFTGGNNEKLFF
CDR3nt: TGTGCCAGCAGTCCCTTTACAGGGGGAAATAATGAAAAACTGTTTTTT

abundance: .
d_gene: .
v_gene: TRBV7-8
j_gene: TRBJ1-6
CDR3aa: CASSLESSYNSPLHF
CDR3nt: TGTGCCAGCAGCTTAGAGAGCTCCTATAATTCACCCCTCCACTTT

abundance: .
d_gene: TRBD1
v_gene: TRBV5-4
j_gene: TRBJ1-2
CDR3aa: CASSLGAGGHNYGYTF
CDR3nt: TGTGCCAGCAGCTTGGGGGCAGGGGGACATAACTATGGCTACACCTTC

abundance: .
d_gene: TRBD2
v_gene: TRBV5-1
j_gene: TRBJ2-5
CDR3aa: CASSLGERPLAKGETQYF
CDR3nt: TGCGCCAGCAGCTTGGGAGAACGGCCACTAGCGAAGGGAGAGACCCAGTACTTC

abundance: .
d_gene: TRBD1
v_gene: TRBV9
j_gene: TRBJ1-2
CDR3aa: CASKGAGYGYTF
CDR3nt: TGTGCCAGCAAGGGGGCGGGCTATGGCTACACCTTC

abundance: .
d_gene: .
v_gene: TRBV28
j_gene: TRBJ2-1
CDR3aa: CALARGGAYNEQFF
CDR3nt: TGTGCCCTTGCGAGGGGGGGGGCCTACAATGAGCAGTTCTTC

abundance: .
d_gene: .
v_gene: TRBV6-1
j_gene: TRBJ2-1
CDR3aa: CASKGALSPYNEQFF
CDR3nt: TGTGCCAGCAAAGGGGCTCTTAGTCCCTACAATGAGCAGTTCTTC

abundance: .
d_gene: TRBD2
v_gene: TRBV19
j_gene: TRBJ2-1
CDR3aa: CASRGLAGEGANEQFF
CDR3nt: TGTGCCAGTAGGGGACTAGCGGGGGAGGGGGCCAATGAGCAGTTCTTC

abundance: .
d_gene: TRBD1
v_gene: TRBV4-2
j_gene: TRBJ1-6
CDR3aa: CASSQGARGRLTYSPLHF
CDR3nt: TGTGCCAGCAGCCAAGGGGCCAGGGGGAGATTGACCTATTCACCCCTCCACTTT

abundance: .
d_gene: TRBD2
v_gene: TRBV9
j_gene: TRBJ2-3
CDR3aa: CASSVEGGGAGDTQYF
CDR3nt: TGTGCCAGCAGCGTAGAGGGCGGGGGGGCCGGAGATACGCAGTATTTT

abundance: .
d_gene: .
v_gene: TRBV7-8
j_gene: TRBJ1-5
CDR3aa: CASSLILQGNQPQHF
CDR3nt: TGTGCCAGCAGCTTAATTCTCCAGGGCAATCAGCCCCAGCATTTT

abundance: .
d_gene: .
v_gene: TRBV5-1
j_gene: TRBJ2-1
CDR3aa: CASSLMSGSNNEQFF
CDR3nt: TGCGCCAGCAGCTTGATGTCGGGTAGTAACAATGAGCAGTTCTTC

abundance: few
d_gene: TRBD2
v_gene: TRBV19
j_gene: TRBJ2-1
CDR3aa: CASSFPSGGLHNEQFF
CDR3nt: TGTGCCAGTAGTTTTCCGAGCGGGGGCCTCCACAATGAGCAGTTCTTC